These 32 T cell receptor beta chains share one sample of origin, sequenced in a study of control samples from healthy donors and cancer patients. Sequencing used immunoSEQ multiplex PCR; TCRdb keeps in-frame clones, though not all of them. The sample consists of 260,000 or so clones, over 75% of them appearing once. Sequenced input: PBMCs. The receptors come from a woman in her sixties with lung cancer.

A few counts support this clone. The chain uses TRBV3-1 (or the pseudogene TRBV3-2) and TRBJ1-3; D is ambiguous. V lost 1 base and J lost 2, with 12 bases in between. The CDR3 has 16 residues. Germline values: CDR1 LGHDT, CDR2 YNNKEL (reference sequence). The CDR3 nucleotides read TGTGCCAGCAGCCAAGGATGGGCCCTAACTGGAAACACCATATATTTT. It specifies CASSQGWALTGNTIYF.

This sequence joins TRBV18 and TRBJ2-4; TRBD1 is a possible D gene (8 bases). V was cut by 0 bases and J by 3 bases, with 12 bases left in between. Germline V gene sequence: CDR1 KGHSH, CDR2 LQKENI. This CDR3 has 16 amino acids. CDR3 bases: TGTGCCAGCTCACCACCGACAGGGGAGGGCAAAAACATTCAGTACTTC. Translation gives CASSPPTGEGKNIQYF.

This chain joins TRBV7-2 and TRBJ1-1; TRBD1 is a possible D gene (6 bases). The CDR3 spans 14 residues. Trimming shortened V by 3 bases and J by 5 bases, and 13 bases separated the two germline ends. Germline V lookup: CDR1 SGHTA, CDR2 FQGNSA. CDR3 nucleotide sequence: TGTGCCAGCAGCTTTGGGGGGGCTCGGACTGAAGCTTTCTTT. Translation gives CASSFGGARTEAFF.

The J gene is TRBJ2-1, the V gene TRBV5-1; 7 bases map to TRBD2. CDR1 and CDR2 from the germline V gene are SGHRS and YFSETQ. The CDR3 length is 14 residues. The ends lost 6 bases at V and 5 bases at J; junction bases unmatched: 8. Here the CDR3 reads CASNGGSVDNEQFF. The CDR3 DNA follows: TGCGCCAGCAATGGCGGGAGTGTAGACAATGAGCAGTTCTTC.

This chain uses TRBV3-1 (or the pseudogene TRBV3-2) with TRBJ2-1; 9 bases agree with TRBD1. CDR3 length: 14 residues. The germline V gene has CDR1 LGHDT and CDR2 YNNKEL (reference sequence). The ends lost 3 bases at V and 6 bases at J; junction bases unmatched: 3. The CDR3 bases are TGTGCCAGCAGCCAGGGGACAGGGATCAATGAGCAGTTCTTC. Translating gives CASSQGTGINEQFF.

The chain uses TRBV18 and TRBJ1-4; the D gene is possibly TRBD1 (6 bases). Germline assignment: CDR1 KGHSH and CDR2 LQKENI. The CDR3 covers 14 residues. The germline V and J ends were trimmed by 1 base and 7 bases, with 10 bases remaining between them. CDR3 sequence (DNA): TGTGCCAGCTCACCACAGACAGGTCGTGAAAAACTGTTTTTT. Its protein is CASSPQTGREKLFF.

The gene calls are TRBV5-1 and TRBJ1-2; D gene ambiguous. V lost 4 bases, J lost 2 bases, and 6 bases lay in between. From germline, CDR1 is SGHRS and CDR2 YFSETQ. There are 12 residues in the CDR3. CDR3 coding DNA: TGCGCCAGCAGCGCTCAGAACTATGGCTACACCTTC. This translates into CASSAQNYGYTF.

J is TRBJ1-1 and V is TRBV20-1; tentatively, D is TRBD1 (6 bases). CDR1 DFQATT and CDR2 SNEGSKA come from the germline V gene (reference sequence). The V end lost 5 bases, the J end lost 6 bases, and 10 bases lay between the germline ends. The CDR3 covers 11 residues. The CDR3 DNA follows: TGCAGTGCTCTACAGGGTTCTGAAGCTTTCTTT. Residues: CSALQGSEAFF.

The chain recombines TRBV7-9 with TRBJ1-5, with TRBD1 identical over 7 bases. The CDR3 sequence is 14 residues long. Germline V CDR1 and CDR2: SEHNR, FQNEAQ (reference sequence). V lost 5 bases, J lost 2 bases, and 3 bases stayed unmatched. This CDR3 is CASSLDRGNQPQHF. The CDR3 DNA follows: TGTGCCAGCAGCCTCGACAGGGGCAATCAGCCCCAGCATTTT.

The chain is built from TRBV15 and TRBJ1-1; 7 bases agree with TRBD1. The CDR3 loop spans 14 amino acids. The J segment lost 4 bases and the V segment lost 2 bases, leaving 4 bases of the junction unmatched. Germline lookup yields CDR1 LNHNV and CDR2 YYDKDF (reference sequence). Written as DNA, the CDR3 is TGTGCCACCAGCAGAAGTCAGGGGGGCACTGAAGCTTTCTTT. This sequence encodes CATSRSQGGTEAFF.

This clone showed up just once. V is TRBV9 and J is TRBJ1-4, with 9 bases lining up with TRBD1. Germline-derived CDR1 and CDR2 are SGDLS and YYNGEE. The V and J ends lost 0 bases and 1 base, in that order; junction bases with no gene match: 7. The CDR3 has 18 residues. The CDR3 reads CASSVGQGTGLTNEKLFF. The CDR3 DNA reads as TGTGCCAGCAGCGTAGGCCAGGGGACAGGGTTAACTAATGAAAAACTGTTTTTT.

This clone was seen just once. The rearrangement joins TRBV6-5 to TRBJ2-5; D call uncertain. CDR3 length: 12 amino acids. CDR1 is MNHEY, CDR2 SVGAGI, per germline. Between the trimmed V and J ends, which lost 6 bases and 4 bases, there was a span of 9 bases. The chain's CDR3 is CASRFWVETQYF. The CDR3 DNA reads TGTGCCAGCAGATTCTGGGTAGAGACCCAGTACTTC.

This chain connects TRBV2 to TRBJ1-2, with 7 bases lining up with TRBD1. V lost 4 bases, J lost 3 bases, and 5 bases stayed unmatched. This CDR3 has 14 residues. Germline lookup yields CDR1 SNHLY and CDR2 FYNNEI. Here the CDR3 DNA reads TGTGCCAGCAGTGGAGACACAGGGGACTATGGCTACACCTTC. Its protein product is CASSGDTGDYGYTF.

This chain connects TRBV30 to TRBJ1-4; D may be TRBD1 (5 bases). This CDR3 comprises 14 residues. V was shortened by 5 bases and J by 0 bases, with 10 bases between the two germline ends. The germline CDR1 and CDR2 sequences are GTSNPN and SVGIG (reference sequence). The CDR3 region is CAWGETATNEKLFF. CDR3 nucleotide sequence: TGTGCCTGGGGTGAGACAGCAACTAATGAAAAACTGTTTTTT.

The V and J genes are TRBV29-1 and TRBJ1-3; 7 bases align to TRBD1. This CDR3 has 15 amino acids. Germline lookup yields CDR1 SQVTM and CDR2 ANQGSEA. V shed 7 bases, J shed 0 bases, and the junction held 9 bases outside the gene matches. In DNA form, the CDR3 reads TGCAGCGCCACCTCCGGGACAGCCTCTGGAAACACCATATATTTT. Protein sequence: CSATSGTASGNTIYF.

V and J are TRBV5-5 and TRBJ1-2; weak D call: TRBD1 (6 bases). This CDR3 has 16 residues. V dropped 0 bases and J dropped 4 bases, with 16 bases sitting between them. Looked up from germline, CDR1 is SGHKS and CDR2 is YYEKEE (reference sequence). CDR3 loop: CASSLESRGGSYGYTF. DNA for the CDR3: TGTGCCAGCAGCTTGGAGTCCAGGGGAGGTTCCTATGGCTACACCTTC. Full variable domain (outside the CDR3, taken from reference TRBV5-5 and TRBJ1-2): DAGVTQSPTHLIKTRGQQVTLRCSPISGHKSVSWYQQVLGQGPQFIFQYYEKEERGRGNFPDRFSARQFPNYSSELNVNALLLGDSALYLCASSLESRGGSYGYTFGSGTRLTVV.

The chain recombines TRBV29-1 with TRBJ1-6; 11 bases are shared with TRBD1. Germline CDR1 is SQVTM and CDR2 is ANQGSEA. This CDR3 is built from 14 residues. V was pared by 4 bases and J by 10 bases, with 6 bases of the junction left unmatched. The CDR3 DNA is TGCAGCGTTGGGACAGGGGGCTTCGGATCACCCCTCCACTTT. It codes for CSVGTGGFGSPLHF.

The chain links TRBV4-1 to TRBJ2-7; TRBD1 aligns across 11 bases. Unmatched junction bases numbered 7, after V lost 2 bases and J lost 7 bases. The CDR3 runs 15 residues. Germline V gives CDR1 MGHRA, CDR2 YSYEKL. CDR3 sequence (DNA): TGCGCCAGCAGCCAAATTGGGACAGGGGGGCGAGAGCAGTACTTC. It encodes CASSQIGTGGREQYF.

The chain joins TRBV7-2 to TRBJ1-1; tentatively, D is TRBD1 (5 bases). V lost 2 bases and J 0 bases, leaving 7 bases between the germline ends. Germline values: CDR1 SGHTA, CDR2 FQGNSA. The CDR3 is 14 residues long. CDR3 DNA: TGTGCCAGCAGCTTACAGGGTCTGAACACTGAAGCTTTCTTT. It specifies CASSLQGLNTEAFF.

The rearrangement links TRBV10-3 to TRBJ1-1, with 8 bases identical to TRBD1. This CDR3 spans 16 amino acids. The germline V gene has CDR1 ENHRY and CDR2 SYGVKD. V was pared by 3 bases and J by 1 base, with 7 bases of the junction left unmatched. The CDR3 coding sequence is TGTGCCATCAGTGACACCCCCGGGACAGGGAACACTGAAGCTTTCTTT. This codes for CAISDTPGTGNTEAFF.

The J gene is TRBJ1-2, the V gene TRBV27; TRBD1 matches at 10 bases. The V gene's germline CDR1 is MNHEY and CDR2 SMNVEV (reference sequence). The CDR3 has 15 residues. V lost 6 bases to trimming and J lost 8 bases; unmatched junction nucleotides: 12. Written as DNA, the CDR3 is TGTGCCAGCAGCCCTCCCCCCGGGACAGGGGAAGGCTACACCTTC. This codes for CASSPPPGTGEGYTF.

V and J are TRBV9 and TRBJ2-3, with unresolved D. Germline V lookup: CDR1 SGDLS, CDR2 YYNGEE. Trimming left V 0 bases short and J 2 bases short, with 10 bases between. This CDR3 region has 15 residues. The CDR3 nucleotides are TGTGCCAGCAGCGTAGCTTTGAGCTTCACAGATACGCAGTATTTT. Residues: CASSVALSFTDTQYF. The entire variable domain, with the rest obtained from reference TRBV9 and TRBJ2-3, is as follows: DSGVTQTPKHLITATGQRVTLRCSPRSGDLSVYWYQQSLDQGLQFLIQYYNGEERAKGNILERFSAQQFPDLHSELNLSSLELGDSALYFCASSVALSFTDTQYFGPGTRLTVL.

The genes are TRBV6-5 and TRBJ1-1; D remains ambiguous. CDR1 and CDR2 from the germline V gene are MNHEY and SVGAGI. V shed 2 bases and J shed 1 base, with 5 bases lying between them. The CDR3 length is 13 residues. Here the CDR3 reads CASSYAGNTEAFF. The CDR3 DNA sequence: TGTGCCAGCAGTTACGCGGGGAACACTGAAGCTTTCTTT.

The rearrangement links TRBV28 to TRBJ1-5, with D perhaps matching TRBD1 (5 bases). The V gene's germline CDR1 is MDHEN and CDR2 SYDVKM. Trimming stripped 8 bases from V and 3 bases from J, with 11 bases between. The CDR3 consists of 13 residues. The CDR3 spells CASRGVYNQPQHF. The DNA of the CDR3 is TGTGCCAGCCGGGGGGTCTACAATCAGCCCCAGCATTTT.

The chain combines TRBV5-1 with TRBJ1-4; D unclear. V was shortened by 3 bases and J by 4 bases, with 10 bases between the two germline ends. This CDR3 is built from 14 residues. Looked up from germline, CDR1 is SGHRS and CDR2 is YFSETQ. The CDR3 nucleotides are TGCGCCAGCAGCTGGACTGCTGGTAATGAAAAACTGTTTTTT. Its protein is CASSWTAGNEKLFF.

This chain uses TRBV4-2 with TRBJ1-2; 9 positions match TRBD1. The trim removed 5 bases at V and 2 bases at J, leaving 9 bases unmatched. Germline V gene lookup returns CDR1 LGHNA and CDR2 YNFKEQ. The CDR3 spans 16 residues. CDR3 protein: CASSDRGQGDNYGYTF. The CDR3 DNA reads TGTGCCAGCAGCGACCGGGGACAGGGCGACAACTATGGCTACACCTTC.

This rearrangement joins TRBV5-1 to TRBJ2-5, with 7 positions matching TRBD2. The CDR3 runs 15 residues. Germline-derived CDR1 and CDR2 are SGHRS and YFSETQ. The trim removed 0 bases at V and 2 bases at J, leaving 4 bases unmatched. In DNA form, the CDR3 reads TGCGCCAGCAGCTTGGACTCGGGGGGTCAAGAGACCCAGTACTTC. Translated, it gives CASSLDSGGQETQYF.

The CDR3 nucleotides read TGCGCCAGCAGTCTGGGGGACAGGGGCCCTTCACCCCTCCACTTT. This sequence encodes CASSLGDRGPSPLHF. The chain uses TRBV5-1 and TRBJ1-6, with 10 bases aligning to TRBD1. Germline CDR1 is SGHRS and CDR2 is YFSETQ. The length of the CDR3 is 15 residues. Germline trimming cut 5 bases from V and 9 bases from J; bases unmatched to any gene: 8.

The rearrangement links TRBV3-1 (or the pseudogene TRBV3-2) to TRBJ2-5; D remains ambiguous. This CDR3 has 13 amino acids. CDR1 and CDR2 from the germline V gene are LGHDT and YNNKEL (reference sequence). Trimming took 1 base from V and 7 from J, leaving 10 bases between them. The CDR3 sequence: CASSQGASGTQYF. CDR3 coding DNA: TGTGCCAGCAGCCAAGGGGCCAGTGGGACCCAGTACTTC.

Worth noting for this clone: A much larger clone differs by one base, so this may be a read error. This chain uses TRBV7-6 with TRBJ1-4; D perhaps matches TRBD1 (5 bases). V lost 3 bases, J lost 4 bases, and 6 bases lay in between. Germline V CDR1 and CDR2: SGHVS, FNYEAQ. This CDR3 comprises 13 residues. This chain's CDR3 is CASSLGLNEKLFF. The CDR3 coding sequence is TGTGCCAGCAGCTTGGGGCTTAATGAAAAACTGTTTTTT.

This clone showed up just a few times. The chain combines TRBV19 with TRBJ2-2; perhaps TRBD2 as D (5 bases). The germline V and J ends were trimmed by 3 bases and 0 bases, with 8 bases remaining between them. Germline-derived CDR1 and CDR2 are LNHDA and SQIVND (reference sequence). The length of the CDR3 is 15 residues. CDR3 nucleotides: TGTGCCAGTAGTATTGTAGCGTCGAACACCGGGGAGCTGTTTTTT. Encoded protein: CASSIVASNTGELFF.

The rearrangement links TRBV20-1 to TRBJ2-5; 7 positions match TRBD1. The CDR3 is 11 residues long. Germline V gene data show CDR1 as DFQATT and CDR2 as SNEGSKA (reference sequence). The V and J ends lost 8 bases and 5 bases, in that order; junction bases with no gene match: 5. The CDR3 here is CSPRGLETQYF. The CDR3 DNA follows: TGCAGTCCGAGGGGGCTGGAGACCCAGTACTTC.